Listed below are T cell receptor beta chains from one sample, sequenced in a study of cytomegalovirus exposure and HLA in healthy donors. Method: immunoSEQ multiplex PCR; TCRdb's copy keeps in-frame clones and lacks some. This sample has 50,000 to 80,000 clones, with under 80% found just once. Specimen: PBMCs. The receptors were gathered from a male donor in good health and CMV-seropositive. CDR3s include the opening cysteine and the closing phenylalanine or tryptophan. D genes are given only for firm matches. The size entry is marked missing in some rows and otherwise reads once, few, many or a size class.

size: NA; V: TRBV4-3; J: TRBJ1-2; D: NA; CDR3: CASSQDNWGPNYGYTF; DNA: TGCGCCAGCAGCCAAGATAATTGGGGCCCTAACTATGGCTACACCTTC
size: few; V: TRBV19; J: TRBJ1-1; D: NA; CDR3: CASSNQILLTEAFF; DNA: TGTGCCAGTAGTAATCAAATACTGCTCACTGAAGCTTTCTTT
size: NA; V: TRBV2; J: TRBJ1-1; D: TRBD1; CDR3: CASSRRQGGEAFF; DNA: TGTGCCAGCAGTCGCAGACAGGGGGGCGAAGCTTTCTTT
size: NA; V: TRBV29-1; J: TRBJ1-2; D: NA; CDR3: CSARGVTYGYTF; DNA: TGCAGCGCCCGAGGAGTCACATATGGCTACACCTTC
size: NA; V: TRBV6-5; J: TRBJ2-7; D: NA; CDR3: CASSYSQATEQYF; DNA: TGTGCCAGCAGTTACTCGCAAGCTACCGAGCAGTACTTC
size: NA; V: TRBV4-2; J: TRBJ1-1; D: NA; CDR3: CASSPGGRENTEAFF; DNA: TGTGCCAGCAGCCCAGGCGGCAGGGAGAACACTGAAGCTTTCTTT
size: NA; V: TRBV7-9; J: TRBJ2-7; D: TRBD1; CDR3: CASSSGTGLSYEQYF; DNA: TGTGCCAGCAGCTCAGGGACAGGGTTGAGCTACGAGCAGTACTTC
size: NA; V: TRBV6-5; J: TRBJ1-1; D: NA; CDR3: CASSRSGAEAFF; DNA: TGTGCCAGCAGCCGGTCAGGGGCTGAAGCTTTCTTT
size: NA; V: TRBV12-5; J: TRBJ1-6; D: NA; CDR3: CASGPGVGSYNSPLHF; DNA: TGTGCTAGTGGTCCAGGGGTAGGCTCCTATAATTCACCCCTCCACTTT
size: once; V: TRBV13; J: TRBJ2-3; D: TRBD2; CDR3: CASSLGSSGGAVTQYF; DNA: TGTGCCAGCAGCTTAGGCAGTAGCGGGGGGGCCGTTACGCAGTATTTT
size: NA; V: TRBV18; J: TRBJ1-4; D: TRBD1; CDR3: CASSQQGTNEKLFF; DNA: TGTGCCAGCTCCCAACAGGGGACTAATGAAAAACTGTTTTTT